This TCR beta chain was captured by sequencing in a study of STAT5B mutations in CD4+ large granular lymphocyte leukemia. Regarding the study as a whole: Top patient clones used TRBV06 genes more often: 8/27 versus 2/35 in controls.

Trimming removed 0 bases at V and 5 bases at J, with 8 bases between. The CDR3 has 13 amino acids. Germline CDR1 is SGDLS and CDR2 is YYNGEE. Assay used: immunoSEQ multiplex PCR; TCRdb lists only in-frame clones, some missing. In the table there are about 32,000 clones, 71% of which are singletons. The table lists this clone with a few counts. The antigen remains undetermined. The origin of this receptor is a human donor in good health. The specimen was CD4+ T cells from blood buffy coats. This rearrangement joins TRBV9 to TRBJ1-1; D gene uncertain. The CDR3: CASSVALGTEAFF. The DNA of the CDR3 is TGTGCCAGCAGCGTAGCTCTGGGGACTGAAGCTTTCTTT.